This T cell receptor (beta chain) was sequenced for a study of molecular identifiers for immune sequencing clone quantification. Study at large: In replicates, RNA from about 20,000 or 100,000 naive CD8 cells was split five ways, four sequenced.

The sorting of naive CD8 T cells used the CD8+CD4-CCR7+CD45RA+ phenotype. Between the trimmed V and J ends, which lost 2 bases and 2 bases, there was a span of 12 bases. The germline CDR1 and CDR2 sequences are MGHRA and YSYEKL. The CDR3 length is 16 residues. TCRdb recomputed calls from the PCR reads with MiXCR, one row per CDR3 protein. The sample records 460,000 or so distinct CDR3 sequences, roughly a fifth being singletons. Comments on this clonotype: This CDR3 fails to terminate in the conserved phenylalanine or tryptophan, so it likely reflects a read error.

The chain carries TRBV4-1 and TRBJ1-4; no clear D gene. The sequencing sample was made of naive CD8+ T cells from blood, with Jurkat cell RNA spiked in. This sample's subset: FACS-sorted CD8+CD4-CCR7+CD45RA+ naive T cells. This receptor was identified in a human donor in good health. Some libraries in this study had Jurkat cell RNA spiked in. The CDR3 nucleotides read TGCGCCAGCAGCCAACCCTGGGTAACCACTAATGAAAAACTGTTTTTA. Translation gives CASSQPWVTTNEKLFL.